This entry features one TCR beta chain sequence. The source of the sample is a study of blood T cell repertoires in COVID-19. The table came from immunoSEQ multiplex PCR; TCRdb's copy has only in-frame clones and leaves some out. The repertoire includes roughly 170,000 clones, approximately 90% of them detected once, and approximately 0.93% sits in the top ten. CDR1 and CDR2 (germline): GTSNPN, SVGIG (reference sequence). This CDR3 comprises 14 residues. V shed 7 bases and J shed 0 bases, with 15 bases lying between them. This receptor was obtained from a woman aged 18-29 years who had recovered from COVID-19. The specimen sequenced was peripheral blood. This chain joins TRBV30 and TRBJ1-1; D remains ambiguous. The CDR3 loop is CAYQPGSMNTEAFF. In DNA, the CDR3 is TGTGCCTACCAACCGGGGTCCATGAACACTGAAGCTTTCTTT.